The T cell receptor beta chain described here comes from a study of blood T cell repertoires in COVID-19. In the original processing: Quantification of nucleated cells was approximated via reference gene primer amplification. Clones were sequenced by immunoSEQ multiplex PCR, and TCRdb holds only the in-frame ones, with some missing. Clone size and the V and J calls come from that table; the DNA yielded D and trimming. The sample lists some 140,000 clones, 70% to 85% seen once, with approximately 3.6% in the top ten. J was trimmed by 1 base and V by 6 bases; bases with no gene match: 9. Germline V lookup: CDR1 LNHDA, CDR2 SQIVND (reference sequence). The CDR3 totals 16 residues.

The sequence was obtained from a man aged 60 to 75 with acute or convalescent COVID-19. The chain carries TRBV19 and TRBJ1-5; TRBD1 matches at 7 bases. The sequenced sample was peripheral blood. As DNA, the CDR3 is TGTGCCAGTAGGAGAAAGGGGGCGACGAGCAATCAGCCCCAGCATTTT. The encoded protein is CASRRKGATSNQPQHF.